One sample yielded the 28 T cell receptor beta chains listed below, sequenced in a study of graft-versus-host responses after intestinal transplantation. Clones were sequenced by immunoSEQ multiplex PCR, and TCRdb holds only the in-frame ones, with some missing. The sample lists roughly 80,000 clones; around 90% were seen once. What these receptors recognize is not known. The source was unstimulated CD8+ T cells sorted from spleen or lymph node cells, collected before transplant. These receptors were taken from a human donor who was the organ donor for an intestinal transplant.

The rearrangement uses TRBV9 and TRBJ1-2, with D tentatively TRBD1 (5 bases). Trimming stripped 0 bases from V and 4 bases from J, with 13 bases between. Per germline, CDR1 SGDLS and CDR2 YYNGEE. The CDR3 loop spans 15 amino acids. The CDR3 loop reads CASSVGQGLGYGYTF. CDR3 nucleotide sequence: TGTGCCAGCAGCGTAGGGCAGGGCCTAGGCTATGGCTACACCTTC.

About this clone itself: Different DNA sequences within this sample yield the same CDR3. The rearrangement links TRBV27 to TRBJ2-7; D not resolved. This CDR3 comprises 12 residues. Deletions cut 5 bases from V and 0 bases from J, with 5 bases between. Germline V lookup: CDR1 MNHEY, CDR2 SMNVEV (reference sequence). As DNA, the CDR3 is TGTGCCAGCAGTCCTAGCTCCTACGAGCAGTACTTC. This encodes CASSPSSYEQYF.

V is TRBV27 and J is TRBJ2-2, with 9 bases identical to TRBD1. Germline V gives CDR1 MNHEY, CDR2 SMNVEV (reference sequence). This CDR3 has 16 amino acids. The J segment lost 8 bases and the V segment lost 6 bases, leaving 13 bases of the junction unmatched. The CDR3 DNA follows: TGTGCCAGCAGCCCAGGAGGGACAGGGCTTACGGGGGAGCTGTTTTTT. Translation gives CASSPGGTGLTGELFF.

This clone came up once. The chain combines TRBV6-4 with TRBJ2-6, with 9 positions matching TRBD1. Per germline, CDR1 MRHNA and CDR2 SNTAGT. The CDR3 spans 17 residues. V was clipped by 2 bases and J by 4 bases; unmatched bases: 6. The CDR3 region has the DNA TGTGCCAGCAGTGACGGGACAGGGAATATGGGGGCCAACGTCCTGACTTTC. Its protein product is CASSDGTGNMGANVLTF.

In its sample, this clone was seen a few times. The chain combines TRBV6-4 with TRBJ2-3; D possibly corresponds to TRBD2 (7 bases). Trimming cost V 6 bases and J 4 bases, with 17 bases left between them. The germline CDR1 and CDR2 sequences are MRHNA and SNTAGT. The CDR3 runs 15 residues. The CDR3: CASSLGGGPSDTQYF. CDR3 bases: TGTGCCAGCAGCCTAGGGGGGGGGCCCTCAGATACGCAGTATTTT.

This chain links TRBV5-1 with TRBJ1-2, with D hard to call. The CDR3 covers 12 residues. V was cut by 1 base and J by 6 bases, with 7 bases left in between. Germline V gene data show CDR1 as SGHRS and CDR2 as YFSETQ. Here the CDR3 reads CASSLWGHGYTF. The CDR3 bases are TGCGCCAGCAGCTTGTGGGGTCATGGCTACACCTTC. The full variable domain, its missing parts supplied by reference TRBV5-1 and TRBJ1-2, is KAGVTQTPRYLIKTRGQQVTLSCSPISGHRSVSWYQQTPGQGLQFLFEYFSETQRNKGNFPGRFSGRQFSNSRSEMNVSTLELGDSALYLCASSLWGHGYTFGSGTRLTVV.

The chain joins TRBV5-1 to TRBJ2-1; D gene unclear. V lost 0 bases, J lost 0 bases, and 13 bases lay in between. Germline loops: CDR1 SGHRS, CDR2 YFSETQ. The CDR3 contains 17 residues. The CDR3 sequence: CASSLGFKVSSYNEQFF. The CDR3 DNA reads TGCGCCAGCAGCTTGGGTTTCAAAGTCTCCTCCTACAATGAGCAGTTCTTC.

This clone appeared once. The rearrangement joins TRBV5-1 to TRBJ2-5, with TRBD1 matching 7 bases. The CDR3 covers 16 residues. V was pared by 3 bases and J by 5 bases, with 13 bases of the junction left unmatched. Germline assignment: CDR1 SGHRS and CDR2 YFSETQ. This CDR3 is CASSSMGTGDRETQYF. CDR3 nucleotides: TGCGCCAGCAGCTCCATGGGCACAGGGGATAGGGAGACCCAGTACTTC.

This sequence joins TRBV19 and TRBJ1-5; D is possibly TRBD1 (6 bases). This CDR3 region has 15 residues. Trimming shortened V by 6 bases and J by 4 bases, and 16 bases separated the two germline ends. In germline, CDR1 is LNHDA, CDR2 SQIVND (reference sequence). The DNA of the CDR3 is TGTGCCAGTAGGACGCCACAGGGACCTAATCAGCCCCAGCATTTT. This codes for CASRTPQGPNQPQHF.

The CDR3 DNA reads as TGTGCCAGCAGTGGAGGTTCAGGCAGCGGTCAGCCCCAGCATTTT. It translates to CASSGGSGSGQPQHF. The gene calls are TRBV6-1 and TRBJ1-5; no definite D call. V was clipped by 4 bases and J by 6 bases, with 16 bases between them. The CDR3 consists of 15 residues. Germline V gene sequence: CDR1 MNHNS, CDR2 SASEGT.

This clone was observed once. Other DNA sequences in this specimen translate into the identical CDR3. The rearrangement uses TRBV5-6 and TRBJ1-1; D possibly corresponds to TRBD1 (5 bases). From germline, CDR1 is SGHDT and CDR2 YYEEEE. CDR3 length equals 14 residues. V lost 10 bases and J lost 1, with 17 bases in between. Here the CDR3 reads CAYSVGRGNTEAFF. For the CDR3, the DNA is TGTGCCTACTCTGTGGGGCGAGGGAACACTGAAGCTTTCTTT.

The V gene is TRBV7-9, the J gene TRBJ2-1; D is undetermined. Trimming shortened V by 5 bases and J by 0 bases, and 8 bases separated the two germline ends. CDR3 length: 14 amino acids. Germline loops: CDR1 SEHNR, CDR2 FQNEAQ (reference sequence). The CDR3 reads CASSPQSSYNEQFF. CDR3 bases: TGTGCCAGCAGCCCCCAATCCTCCTACAATGAGCAGTTCTTC.

This sequence joins TRBV7-9 and TRBJ2-7; TRBD1 aligns across 8 bases. This CDR3 contains 17 residues. In germline, CDR1 is SEHNR, CDR2 FQNEAQ (reference sequence). With V trimmed by 0 bases and J by 9 bases, 16 bases remained unmatched. The CDR3 DNA sequence: TGTGCCAGCAGCTTAGCAGGACAGGGCGAGAAAAGCTTGGGGCAGTACTTC. It codes for CASSLAGQGEKSLGQYF.

The V gene is TRBV4-1, the J gene TRBJ2-5; 9 bases are shared with TRBD2. The ends lost 2 bases at V and 8 bases at J; junction bases unmatched: 15. Per the germline V gene, CDR1 is MGHRA and CDR2 is YSYEKL. The CDR3 is 17 amino acids. In nucleotides, the CDR3 is TGCGCCAGCAGCCAAAGCTTAATATGGGCGGGGGGGTTCACCCAGTACTTC. Protein product: CASSQSLIWAGGFTQYF.

The chain carries TRBV12-5 and TRBJ2-2; 10 nucleotides line up with TRBD1. The CDR3 contains 19 residues. Germline V gene lookup returns CDR1 LGHNT and CDR2 FRNRAP. With 2 bases clipped from V and 5 bases from J, the junction kept 14 bases outside the gene matches. The CDR3 loop reads CASGLTGLETGGNTGELFF. For the CDR3, the DNA is TGTGCTAGTGGTTTGACAGGGCTGGAGACAGGGGGCAATACCGGGGAGCTGTTTTTT. The full variable domain, rest sourced from reference TRBV12-5 and TRBJ2-2, is DARVTQTPRHKVTEMGQEVTMRCQPILGHNTVFWYRQTMMQGLELLAYFRNRAPLDDSGMPKDRFSAEMPDATLATLKIQPSEPRDSAVYFCASGLTGLETGGNTGELFFGEGSRLTVL.

The CDR3 DNA sequence: TGCGCCAGCAGCCGGACTAGCGGTGGGACAGATACGCAGTATTTT. Translated, it gives CASSRTSGGTDTQYF. The genes are TRBV4-1 and TRBJ2-3; 10 bases line up with TRBD2. Germline V gene data show CDR1 as MGHRA and CDR2 as YSYEKL. Trimming removed 4 bases from V and 3 bases from J; junction bases left unmatched: 4. The CDR3 consists of 15 residues.

V usage is TRBV19 and J usage is TRBJ1-2, with D hard to call. Per germline, CDR1 LNHDA and CDR2 SQIVND (reference sequence). The CDR3 sequence is 11 residues long. V was pared by 10 bases and J by 8 bases, with 14 bases between. CDR3 sequence reads: CATHGGYGYTF. In DNA, the CDR3 is TGTGCCACTCATGGAGGGTACGGCTACACCTTC.

The chain recombines TRBV6-5 with TRBJ2-7, with 8 bases that match TRBD2. The CDR3 runs to 16 residues. Germline lookup yields CDR1 MNHEY and CDR2 SVGAGI. The J segment lost 0 bases and the V segment lost 2 bases, leaving 6 bases of the junction unmatched. The CDR3 DNA reads TGTGCCAGCAGTTACACGGCGGGGGGCATCTCCTACGAGCAGTACTTC. This encodes CASSYTAGGISYEQYF.

The chain is built from TRBV30 and TRBJ2-3; D tentatively fits TRBD1 or TRBD2 (5 bases each). Per germline, CDR1 GTSNPN and CDR2 SVGIG (reference sequence). The CDR3 extends over 13 amino acids. V lost 5 bases and J lost 3, with 12 bases in between. CDR3 bases: TGTGCCTGGGAAGGGACGGGGACAGATACGCAGTATTTT. Translation: CAWEGTGTDTQYF.

The chain's CDR3 is CASGRTVNTEAFF. The CDR3, as DNA: TGCGCCAGTGGGAGGACGGTTAACACTGAAGCTTTCTTT. The V and J genes are TRBV5-1 and TRBJ1-1; D gene uncertain. Germline loops: CDR1 SGHRS, CDR2 YFSETQ. Trimming removed 8 bases at V and 2 bases at J, with 13 bases between. The CDR3 length is 13 residues. The entire variable domain, with the rest obtained from reference TRBV5-1 and TRBJ1-1, is as follows: KAGVTQTPRYLIKTRGQQVTLSCSPISGHRSVSWYQQTPGQGLQFLFEYFSETQRNKGNFPGRFSGRQFSNSRSEMNVSTLELGDSALYLCASGRTVNTEAFFGQGTRLTVV.

The rearrangement joins TRBV28 to TRBJ1-4, with 7 bases fitting TRBD1. The trim removed 6 bases at V and 6 bases at J, leaving 16 bases unmatched. The germline gives CDR1 MDHEN, CDR2 SYDVKM. The CDR3 has 17 amino acids. CDR3 in amino acids: CASSPGQLLHGDEKLFF. CDR3 DNA sequence: TGTGCCAGCAGCCCGGGACAGCTATTACATGGGGATGAAAAACTGTTTTTT. The entire variable domain, with the rest obtained from reference TRBV28 and TRBJ1-4, is as follows: DVKVTQSSRYLVKRTGEKVFLECVQDMDHENMFWYRQDPGLGLRLIYFSYDVKMKEKGDIPEGYSVSREKKERFSLILESASTNQTSMYLCASSPGQLLHGDEKLFFGSGTQLSVL.

The chain recombines TRBV7-9 with TRBJ2-1; possible D gene TRBD1, 7 bases. The CDR3 runs to 12 residues. Trimming stripped 8 bases from V and 8 bases from J, with 13 bases between. The germline V gene encodes CDR1 SEHNR and CDR2 FQNEAQ (reference sequence). CDR3 loop: CASQGGKDEQFF. The CDR3 DNA reads TGTGCCAGCCAGGGGGGTAAAGATGAGCAGTTCTTC.

As DNA, the CDR3 is TGTGCCAGCAGCTCCATCTGGGGGGCAAAGATGAGGCCGGATGGCTACACCTTC. Amino acids: CASSSIWGAKMRPDGYTF. The V call is TRBV5-6, the J call TRBJ1-2, with a tentative D call TRBD1 (6 bases). Germline CDR1 SGHDT, CDR2 YYEEEE. V was cut by 3 bases and J by 6 bases, with 27 bases left in between. This CDR3 is 18 amino acids long. Looking up the rest from reference TRBV5-6 and TRBJ1-2 gives the full variable domain: DAGVTQSPTHLIKTRGQQVTLRCSPKSGHDTVSWYQQALGQGPQFIFQYYEEEERQRGNFPDRFSGHQFPNYSSELNVNALLLGDSALYLCASSSIWGAKMRPDGYTFGSGTRLTVV.

This clone was seen more than once but under ten times. V and J are TRBV6-5 and TRBJ2-1; 11 bases match TRBD2. Looked up from germline, CDR1 is MNHEY and CDR2 is SVGAGI. Trimming at V came to 4 bases and at J to 10 bases, leaving 9 bases not matched to a gene. This CDR3 comprises 15 residues. CDR3 protein: CASSLAGGPVGEQFF. The CDR3 coding sequence is TGTGCCAGCAGTTTAGCGGGGGGGCCGGTCGGAGAGCAGTTCTTC.

The V and J genes are TRBV30 and TRBJ2-7; D call uncertain. The CDR3 spans 12 residues. Trimming left V 2 bases short and J 3 bases short, with 8 bases between. Germline loops: CDR1 GTSNPN, CDR2 SVGIG (reference sequence). The CDR3 protein is CAWSIYGYEQYF. Here the CDR3 DNA reads TGTGCCTGGAGTATTTACGGCTACGAGCAGTACTTC.

J is TRBJ2-7 and V is TRBV4-1; D not resolved. The CDR3 length is 14 residues. Trimming removed 4 bases from V and 2 bases from J, with 12 bases in between. Per the germline V gene, CDR1 is MGHRA and CDR2 is YSYEKL. CDR3 DNA sequence: TGCGCCAGCAGCCCACAACAAACCCCCTACGAGCAGTACTTC. This codes for CASSPQQTPYEQYF.

The rearrangement links TRBV4-1 to TRBJ2-7; D gene uncertain. Germline V CDR1 and CDR2: MGHRA, YSYEKL. V gave up 4 bases and J gave up 3 bases, with 10 bases separating them. This CDR3 region has 13 residues. CDR3 residues: CASSRDGNYEQYF. Here the CDR3 DNA reads TGCGCCAGCAGCCGAGATGGCAACTACGAGCAGTACTTC.

V and J are TRBV19 and TRBJ1-5, with D possibly being TRBD1 (5 bases). V was clipped by 6 bases and J by 2 bases, with 17 bases between them. Germline CDR1 and CDR2: LNHDA and SQIVND (reference sequence). CDR3 length: 16 residues. The CDR3 bases are TGTGCCAGTAGCAAGGAGGGGCCTGCGGGCAATCAGCCCCAGCATTTT. This sequence encodes CASSKEGPAGNQPQHF.